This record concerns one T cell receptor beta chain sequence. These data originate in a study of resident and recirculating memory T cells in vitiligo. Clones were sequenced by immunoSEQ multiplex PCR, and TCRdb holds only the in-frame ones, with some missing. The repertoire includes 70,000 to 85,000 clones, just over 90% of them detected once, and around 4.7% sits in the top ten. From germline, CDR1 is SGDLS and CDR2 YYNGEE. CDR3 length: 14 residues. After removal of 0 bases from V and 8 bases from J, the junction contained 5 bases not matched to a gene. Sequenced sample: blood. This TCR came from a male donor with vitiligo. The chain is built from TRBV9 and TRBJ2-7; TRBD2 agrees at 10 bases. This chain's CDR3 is CASSVESGGAKQYF. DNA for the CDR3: TGTGCCAGCAGCGTAGAAAGCGGGGGGGCAAAGCAGTACTTC. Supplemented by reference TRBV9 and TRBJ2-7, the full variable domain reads DSGVTQTPKHLITATGQRVTLRCSPRSGDLSVYWYQQSLDQGLQFLIQYYNGEERAKGNILERFSAQQFPDLHSELNLSSLELGDSALYFCASSVESGGAKQYFGPGTRLTVT.